This T cell receptor beta chain was sequenced for a study of CD8+CD57+ T cells in acquired aplastic anemia. Genomic DNA served as template for TCR beta VDJ and CDR3 profiling. TCRdb reprocessed the reads via MiXCR and lists one record per CDR3 protein. The sample lists about 180,000 distinct CDR3 sequences; around 50% were seen once. Before being chosen for sequencing, patients had shown CD8+CD57+ cell expansion by flow cytometry. This clonotype was obtained from a human donor with aplastic anemia. Specimen: sorted CD4+, CD8+, or CD8+CD57+ T cells (not recorded which) from PBMCs.

The chain's CDR3 is CSARGLAGPSYEQYF. CDR3 DNA sequence: TGCAGTGCTAGAGGTCTGGCGGGACCGTCCTACGAGCAGTACTTC. The chain joins TRBV20-1 to TRBJ2-7, with a tentative D call TRBD2 (6 bases). V lost 1 base and J 1 base, leaving 14 bases between the germline ends. The germline gives CDR1 DFQATT, CDR2 SNEGSKA (reference sequence). This CDR3 has 15 residues.